This TCR beta chain was retrieved from a study of T cells in Graves' hyperthyroidism and ophthalmopathy. The study included ophthalmopathy patients with Clinical Activity Score at least 3, NOSPECS grade at least 4 and duration under 3 months. Deletions cut 4 bases from V and 1 base from J, with 16 bases between. CDR3 length equals 16 residues. CDR1 MNHEY and CDR2 SMNVEV come from the germline V gene (reference sequence). Amplification targeted TCR beta CDR3 regions from RNA transcripts. The study used the HTBI primer set for a first-round RT-PCR of the TCR CDR3. From the multiplex PCR reads, TCRdb called clonotypes with MiXCR, one entry per CDR3 protein. The sample lists hundreds of thousands of distinct CDR3 sequences; approximately 15% were seen once. This clonotype was recorded at least ten times.

The sequencing input was blood. This rearrangement joins TRBV27 to TRBJ2-5; D uncertain. This TCR was sampled from a woman in her fifties or sixties with Graves' ophthalmopathy. The CDR3 loop reads CASSYVQIYPQETQYF. The CDR3 DNA is TGTGCCAGCAGTTATGTTCAAATATATCCCCAAGAGACCCAGTACTTC.